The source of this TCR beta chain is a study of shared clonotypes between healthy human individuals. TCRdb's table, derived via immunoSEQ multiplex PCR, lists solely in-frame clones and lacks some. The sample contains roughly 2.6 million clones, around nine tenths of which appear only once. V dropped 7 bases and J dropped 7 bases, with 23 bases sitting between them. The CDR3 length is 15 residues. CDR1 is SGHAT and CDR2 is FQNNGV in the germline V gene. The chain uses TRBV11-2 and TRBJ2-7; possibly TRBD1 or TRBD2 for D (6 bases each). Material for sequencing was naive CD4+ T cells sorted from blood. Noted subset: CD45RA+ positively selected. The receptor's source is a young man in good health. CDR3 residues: CASTRLEGKGGEQYF. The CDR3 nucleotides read TGTGCCAGCACCCGATTGGAGGGGAAGGGGGGTGAGCAGTACTTC.